This TCR beta chain was observed in a study of T cell responses to AZD1222 COVID-19 vaccine (dated by TCRdb to about 2021). General notes on the study: TCR sequencing covered roughly 230 trial participants: some 210 given two doses of AZD1222 and 26 given two doses of MenACWY control vaccine. Trial participants were enrolled into age subgroups of 18-55, 56-69 and 70-plus years, which contained about 150, 27 and 61 TCR-sequenced participants, respectively.

The full study reports these points: Epitopes outside the regions mutated in the B.1.351 and B.1.1.7 variants were reportedly recognized by nearly half of the unique spike-specific TCRs. Conclusions about previously exposed vaccinees were limited because only six AZD1222 recipients were SARS-CoV-2 seropositive at baseline. Because no samples from the day 14 peak response were available, repertoires could be characterized only after the peak T cell response. Spike-specific TCR breadth and depth rose significantly after two AZD1222 doses compared with day 0 and with MenACWY recipients. CD4 TCRs associated with the vaccine covered the entire spike protein, and the dominant responses were in regions 160-218 and 743-854. Most participants were white British and females outnumbered males, and the authors suggested that clonal diversity may have been underestimated. The 56-69-year group was small, and its depth increase did not reach significance, likely because of low power.

Its CDR3 holds 14 amino acids, cysteine through phenylalanine. Of all the DNA, just the CDR3 is kept, 42 bases in frame from base 1. The germline V end is reduced by 4 bases and the J end by 9 bases; junction bases left unmatched: 5. CDR1 and CDR2, per the germline V gene (reference sequence), are LNHDA and SQIVND. The time point tag for this specimen amounts to: about 28 days (+/-7) after the second vaccine dose. AZD1222 recipients given second doses at about 4 weeks or at about 12 weeks were pooled, since spike-specific TCR depth and breadth were not found to differ between the two schedules. The vaccinee samples were drawn from two UK trials, COV001 and COV002, one of which was a single-blind randomized controlled phase 2/3 trial testing AZD1222 (ChAdOx1 nCoV-19) in healthy adults. For TCRbeta chain sequencing, PBMC samples were collected from trial participants at day 0 and at day 28 after the second dose.

In regard to this clone: Its recognized antigen is unknown. No base quality values were provided; no much bigger clone lies one nucleotide off.

The CDR3 regions of human TCRbeta chains were analyzed by immunosequencing. The original methods were these. TCRs in the repertoires were compared against a reference library of SARS-CoV-2-specific TCRs that had been generated with the MIRA antigen-specificity platform. Breadth was defined as the fraction of unique TCRs that were SARS-CoV-2-associated. Depth was defined as the fraction of total T cells that were SARS-CoV-2-associated. Using the MIRA data, each spike-specific TCR was mapped to the spike region that the TCR reacts to and placed in a CD4 or CD8 class. Log10-transformed breadth and depth values were compared by one-way ANOVA with Sidak's multiple comparisons tests. This immuneACCESS table, as held by TCRdb, lists in-frame sequences with V and J called but not all clones. Of the missing ones, under half trace to an unresolved V gene in checked studies; the others have no known cause. For V, J and clone size, that table is used; D and trimming come from the DNA. This sample comprises fewer than 120,000 clones, approximately 90% of them detected only once. Of the sample, about 15% falls within the top ten clones.

This receptor was identified in an adult who received the AZD1222 COVID-19 vaccine. The sequence links TRBV19 to TRBJ2-1, with TRBD2 identical over 11 junction bases. The sample was peripheral blood, taken 28 days after the second AZD1222 dose. The CDR3 sequence is CASSSSGRAREQFF. The DNA sequence is as follows: TGTGCCAGTAGTAGTAGCGGGAGGGCTCGTGAGCAGTTCTTC.